Listed here are 22 T cell receptor beta chains from one sample, sequenced in a study. Amplification of TRBV12-4/TRBJ1-2 clonotypes used adaptor-ligated barcode primers. TCRdb used MiXCR to reprocess the multiplex PCR reads, holding one entry per CDR3 protein. The profile shows some 200 distinct CDR3 sequences, about 2.7% of them singletons. The sequenced material came from memory CD4+ T cells sorted from blood. As to subset: memory CD4+ T cells, CD4+CD45RO+CD25-. All receptors come from a female donor with breast cancer.

In its sample, this clonotype is medium-sized (0.01 to 0.1%). The CDR3 loop is CASSPVNSYGYTF. For the CDR3, the DNA is TGTGCCAGCAGTCCCGTTAACAGCTATGGCTACACCTTC. The V and J genes are TRBV12-3 or TRBV12-4 and TRBJ1-2; D gene ambiguous. The CDR3 length is 13 residues. Trimming took 5 bases from V and 4 from J, leaving 11 bases between them.

This clonotype is classed as medium-sized. This chain joins TRBV12-3 or TRBV12-4 and TRBJ1-2, with D unclear. The CDR3 totals 14 residues. V was cut by 2 bases and J by 4 bases, with 11 bases left in between. CDR3 coding DNA: TGTGCCAGCAGTTTATCGTCAGGTCCCTATGGCTACACCTTC. This sequence encodes CASSLSSGPYGYTF.

This clonotype is hyperexpanded (1% or more) within its sample. This chain joins TRBV12-3 or TRBV12-4 and TRBJ1-2; D not certain. The V end was cut by 6 bases, the J end by 3 bases, with 17 bases between. This CDR3 region has 15 residues. The CDR3 loop reads CASRPTDSPYYGYTF. CDR3 coding DNA: TGTGCCAGCAGACCCACGGACTCTCCCTACTATGGCTACACCTTC.

This clonotype is medium-sized (0.01 to 0.1%). The chain joins TRBV12-3 or TRBV12-4 to TRBJ1-2, with TRBD1 identical over 9 bases. Trimming at V came to 6 bases and at J to 6 bases, leaving 11 bases not matched to a gene. CDR3 size: 15 residues. In DNA, the CDR3 is TGTGCCAGCAGGCCGGGACAGGGCGCGGGAAATGGCTACACCTTC. It is translated as CASRPGQGAGNGYTF.

This clonotype ranks as large. V gene TRBV12-3 or TRBV12-4 combines with J gene TRBJ1-2, with 7 bases lining up with TRBD1. This CDR3 has 14 residues. V was clipped by 1 base and J by 7 bases; unmatched bases: 6. CDR3 residues: CASSLDGQVGGYTF. CDR3 coding DNA: TGTGCCAGCAGTTTAGATGGACAGGTCGGTGGCTACACCTTC.

Sample share makes this clonotype large. The rearrangement uses TRBV12-3 or TRBV12-4 and TRBJ1-2; 7 bases map to TRBD1. The CDR3 loop spans 15 amino acids. V lost 5 bases and J lost 0; bases outside the gene matches: 6. CDR3 amino acids: CASSLGDRANYGYTF. CDR3 sequence (DNA): TGTGCCAGCAGTCTAGGGGACAGAGCTAACTATGGCTACACCTTC.

By share, this clonotype ranks as large. V and J are TRBV12-3 or TRBV12-4 and TRBJ1-2, with D possibly matching TRBD1 (6 bases). Trimming shortened V by 6 bases and J by 4 bases, and 12 bases separated the two germline ends. The CDR3 totals 13 residues. The DNA for the CDR3 is TGTGCCAGCAGGTCACAGGGACTCTATGGCTACACCTTC. Residues: CASRSQGLYGYTF.

This clonotype is classed as medium-sized. CDR3 in DNA: TGTGCCAGCTTCCCCGGGACAGGGGAGTATGGCTACACCTTC. Its protein product is CASFPGTGEYGYTF. This chain links TRBV12-3 or TRBV12-4 with TRBJ1-2, with 10 positions matching TRBD1. V was clipped by 8 bases and J by 5 bases; unmatched bases: 8. This CDR3 is 14 amino acids long.

By sample fraction, this clonotype is large. The chain employs TRBV12-3 or TRBV12-4 and TRBJ1-2, with TRBD1 identical over 7 bases. V shed 3 bases, J shed 7 bases, and the junction held 8 bases outside the gene matches. The CDR3 consists of 14 residues. The CDR3 nucleotides read TGTGCCAGCAGTTTGTCCGACAGGGCGGCTGGCTACACCTTC. Its translation is CASSLSDRAAGYTF.

Within the sample, this clonotype is large (0.1 to 1%). The chain recombines TRBV12-3 or TRBV12-4 with TRBJ1-2, with unresolved D. Trimming removed 6 bases from V and 1 base from J, with 12 bases in between. The CDR3 is 14 residues long. Here the CDR3 reads CASSPGDLNYGYTF. The CDR3 DNA reads TGTGCCAGCAGCCCTGGAGACCTTAACTATGGCTACACCTTC.

Judged by abundance, this clonotype is large. The rearrangement links TRBV12-3 or TRBV12-4 to TRBJ1-2, with D possibly being TRBD1 (5 bases). There are 13 residues in the CDR3. Trimming cost V 6 bases and J 1 base, with 9 bases left between them. DNA of the CDR3: TGTGCCAGCAGCCTTGGACATAACTATGGCTACACCTTC. Protein sequence: CASSLGHNYGYTF.

Judged by abundance, this clonotype is large. An end of the junction differs from the germline gene, which may be a read error. J is TRBJ1-2 and V is TRBV12-3 or TRBV12-4, with TRBD1 identical over 7 bases. The CDR3 is 14 amino acids. The CDR3 sequence is CASSSTGISSSSFF. The CDR3 DNA is TGTGCCAGCAGCTCGACAGGGATCTCTTCTTCGTCGTTCTTC.

This clonotype is termed medium-sized. The chain links TRBV12-3 or TRBV12-4 to TRBJ1-2, with 8 bases that match TRBD1. V lost 6 bases and J lost 6; bases outside the gene matches: 12. This CDR3 contains 15 residues. The CDR3 spells CASSMRQGKLDGYTF. CDR3 coding DNA: TGTGCCAGCAGCATGAGACAGGGGAAGTTGGATGGCTACACCTTC.

Sample share makes this clonotype hyperexpanded. This chain connects TRBV12-3 or TRBV12-4 to TRBJ1-2; possible D gene TRBD1, 6 bases. The CDR3 is made up of 15 amino acids. Trimming shortened V by 3 bases and J by 4 bases, and 15 bases separated the two germline ends. The CDR3 region has the DNA TGTGCCAGCAGTTTCCGCAGGGGATGGGGCTATGGCTACACCTTC. Translated, it gives CASSFRRGWGYGYTF.

This clonotype qualifies as medium-sized (0.01 to 0.1%). The V gene is TRBV12-3 or TRBV12-4, the J gene TRBJ1-2, with 9 positions matching TRBD1. The CDR3 extends over 13 amino acids. V lost 6 bases to trimming and J lost 7 bases; unmatched junction nucleotides: 6. The CDR3 DNA reads TGTGCCAGCAGCACCGGACAGGGGAGTGGCTACACCTTC. Its protein product is CASSTGQGSGYTF.

This clonotype is deemed medium-sized. V is TRBV12-3 or TRBV12-4 and J is TRBJ1-2, with 8 bases that match TRBD1. The CDR3 contains 14 residues. Trimming cost V 6 bases and J 4 bases; bases outside gene matches: 7. CDR3 in amino acids: CASSPDGQGYGYTF. The CDR3 bases are TGTGCCAGCAGCCCGGACGGACAGGGCTATGGCTACACCTTC.

This clonotype is labeled as large (0.1 to 1%). The V and J genes are TRBV12-3 or TRBV12-4 and TRBJ1-2, with 9 bases identical to TRBD1. Trimming took 6 bases from V and 8 from J; bases not matched to a gene: 10. This CDR3 region has 14 residues. The CDR3 DNA reads TGTGCCAGCAGCGATCCGGGACAGGGTTACGGCTACACCTTC. Translated, it gives CASSDPGQGYGYTF.

This clonotype is labeled large. CDR3 nucleotide sequence: TGTGCCAGCAGTTGGGAGGGCTGGGCAGGCTACACCTTC. This sequence encodes CASSWEGWAGYTF. The chain carries TRBV12-3 or TRBV12-4 and TRBJ1-2; no definite D call. The germline V and J ends were trimmed by 4 bases and 8 bases, with 14 bases remaining between them. This CDR3 is built from 13 residues.

This clonotype is deemed medium-sized (0.01 to 0.1%). This sequence joins TRBV12-3 or TRBV12-4 and TRBJ1-2; 7 bases agree with TRBD1. The CDR3 has 13 amino acids. Trimming cost V 5 bases and J 4 bases; bases outside gene matches: 4. CDR3: CASSTTGIYGYTF. The CDR3, as DNA: TGTGCCAGCAGTACGACAGGGATCTATGGCTACACCTTC.

This clonotype is medium-sized in the sample. In DNA form, the CDR3 reads TGTGCCAGCAGCCCAACAACCAACTATGGCTACACCTTC. It codes for CASSPTTNYGYTF. The genes are TRBV12-3 or TRBV12-4 and TRBJ1-2; D gene uncertain. The ends were cut back, 6 bases at V and 2 bases at J, with 10 bases in the middle. The CDR3 is made up of 13 amino acids.

This clonotype is large. V is TRBV12-3 or TRBV12-4 and J is TRBJ1-2, with a possible D match to TRBD1 (6 bases). Trimming pared 3 bases from V and 2 bases from J, leaving 13 bases between. The CDR3 consists of 15 residues. The CDR3: CASSLGLGQNYGYTF. CDR3 nucleotide sequence: TGTGCCAGCAGTTTGGGCCTTGGACAGAACTATGGCTACACCTTC.

By share of the sample, this clonotype is large (0.1 to 1%). The V gene is TRBV12-3 or TRBV12-4, the J gene TRBJ1-2; 10 bases map to TRBD1. V lost 6 bases, J lost 8 bases, and 9 bases stayed unmatched. This CDR3 contains 14 residues. The CDR3 protein is CASSPGTGVVGYTF. The DNA of the CDR3 is TGTGCCAGCAGCCCCGGGACAGGGGTCGTCGGCTACACCTTC.